This T cell receptor beta chain was sequenced for a study of patients and donors after allogeneic stem cell transplantation. Using its own MiXCR run on the RT-PCR reads, TCRdb lists one record per CDR3 protein. The data hold about 960,000 distinct CDR3 sequences, with about a sixth observed a single time. Trimming pared 8 bases from V and 2 bases from J, leaving 5 bases between. CDR1 is ENHRY, CDR2 SYGVKD, per germline. The CDR3 consists of 11 residues. Sample: blood, either unsorted or a sorted T cell fraction (not recorded which). The genes are TRBV10-3 and TRBJ2-3; D gene ambiguous. This sequence was found in a human donor who was either an allogeneic HSCT recipient or a stem cell or donor lymphocyte infusion donor (not recorded which). It is not recorded whose cells these are; they may come from a transplant donor. The CDR3 reads CAIGITDTQYF. The CDR3 DNA reads TGTGCCATCGGGATCACAGATACGCAGTATTTT.